What follows describes a single TCR beta chain. Its antigen is still unknown. CDR3 and TCR beta VDJ profiling relied on genomic DNA as the template. TCRdb itself ran the reads through MiXCR, one entry per CDR3 protein. The table records around 68,000 distinct CDR3 sequences, 50% to 55% of them present only once. This sample is part of a study of CD8+CD57+ T cells in acquired aplastic anemia. Notes on the study in general: The study identified roughly 29 CD8+ CDR3 sequences shared by patients and controls.

This CDR3 comprises 14 residues. The V end was cut by 7 bases, the J end by 0 bases, with 7 bases between. Germline-derived CDR1 and CDR2 are SNHLY and FYNNEI. The TCR was taken from a human donor in good health, serving as a control. The V call is TRBV2, the J call TRBJ2-6; TRBD2 might be the D (6 bases). Sample: sorted CD4+, CD8+, or CD8+CD57+ T cells (not recorded which) from PBMCs. As DNA, the CDR3 is TGTGCCAGCATGCGGGACTCTGGGGCCAACGTCCTGACTTTC. This gives the protein CASMRDSGANVLTF.